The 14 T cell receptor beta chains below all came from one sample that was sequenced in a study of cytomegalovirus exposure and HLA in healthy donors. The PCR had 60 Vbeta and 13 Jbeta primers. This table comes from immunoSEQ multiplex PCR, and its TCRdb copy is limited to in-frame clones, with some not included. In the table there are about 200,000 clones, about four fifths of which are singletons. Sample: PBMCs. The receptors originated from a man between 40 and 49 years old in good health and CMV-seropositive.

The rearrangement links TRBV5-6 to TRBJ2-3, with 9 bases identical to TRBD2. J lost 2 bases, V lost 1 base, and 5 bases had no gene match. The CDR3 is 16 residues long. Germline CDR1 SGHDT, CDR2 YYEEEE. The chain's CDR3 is CASSLSLAGYTDTQYF. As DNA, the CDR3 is TGTGCCAGCAGCTTGTCTCTAGCGGGGTACACAGATACGCAGTATTTT.

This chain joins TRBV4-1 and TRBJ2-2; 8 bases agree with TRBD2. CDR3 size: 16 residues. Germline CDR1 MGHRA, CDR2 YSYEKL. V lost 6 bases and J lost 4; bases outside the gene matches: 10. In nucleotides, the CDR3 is TGCGCCAGCAGTCACCCGGGGGGGTGGGTCACCGGGGAGCTGTTTTTT. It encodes CASSHPGGWVTGELFF.

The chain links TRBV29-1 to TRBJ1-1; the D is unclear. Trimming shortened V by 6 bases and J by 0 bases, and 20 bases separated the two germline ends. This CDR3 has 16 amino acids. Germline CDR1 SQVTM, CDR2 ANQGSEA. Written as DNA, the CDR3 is TGCAGCGTGCGAGCGTACCCGGAGGGTGTGAACACTGAAGCTTTCTTT. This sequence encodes CSVRAYPEGVNTEAFF.

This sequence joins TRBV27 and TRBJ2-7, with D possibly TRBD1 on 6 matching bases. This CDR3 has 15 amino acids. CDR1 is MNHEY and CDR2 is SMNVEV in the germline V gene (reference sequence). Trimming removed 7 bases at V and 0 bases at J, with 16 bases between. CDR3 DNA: TGTGCCAGCACGCCACACCAGGGGTCCTCCTACGAGCAGTACTTC. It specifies CASTPHQGSSYEQYF.

The chain's CDR3 is CASSAGTDRNTIYF. CDR3 DNA: TGTGCCAGCAGCGCAGGGACAGATAGAAACACCATATATTTT. This chain joins TRBV7-2 and TRBJ1-3; 7 nucleotides line up with TRBD1. The J segment lost 5 bases and the V segment lost 5 bases, leaving 6 bases of the junction unmatched. This CDR3 is built from 14 residues. CDR1 SGHTA and CDR2 FQGNSA come from the germline V gene.

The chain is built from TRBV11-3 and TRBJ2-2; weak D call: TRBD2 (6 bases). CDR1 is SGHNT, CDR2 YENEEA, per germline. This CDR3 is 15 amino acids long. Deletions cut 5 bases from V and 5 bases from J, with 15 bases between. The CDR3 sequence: CASSPHGGLTGELFF. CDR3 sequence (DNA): TGTGCCAGCAGCCCACACGGGGGTTTAACCGGGGAGCTGTTTTTT. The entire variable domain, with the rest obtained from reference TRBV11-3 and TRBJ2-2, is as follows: EAGVVQSPRYKIIEKKQPVAFWCNPISGHNTLYWYLQNLGQGPELLIRYENEEAVDDSQLPKDRFSAERLKGVDSTLKIQPAELGDSAVYLCASSPHGGLTGELFFGEGSRLTVL.

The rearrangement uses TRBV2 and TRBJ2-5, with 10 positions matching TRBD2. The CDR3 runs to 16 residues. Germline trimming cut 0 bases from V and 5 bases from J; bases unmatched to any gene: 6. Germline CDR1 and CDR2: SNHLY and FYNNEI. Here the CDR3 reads CASSEATAGGGETQYF. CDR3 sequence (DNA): TGTGCCAGCAGTGAAGCGACAGCGGGAGGGGGGGAGACCCAGTACTTC.

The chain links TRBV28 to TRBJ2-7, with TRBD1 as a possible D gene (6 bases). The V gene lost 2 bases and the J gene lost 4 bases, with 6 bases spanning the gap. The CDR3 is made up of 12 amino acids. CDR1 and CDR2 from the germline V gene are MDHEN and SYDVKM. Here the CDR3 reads CASSLQGYEQYF. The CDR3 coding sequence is TGTGCCAGCAGTTTACAGGGGTACGAGCAGTACTTC.

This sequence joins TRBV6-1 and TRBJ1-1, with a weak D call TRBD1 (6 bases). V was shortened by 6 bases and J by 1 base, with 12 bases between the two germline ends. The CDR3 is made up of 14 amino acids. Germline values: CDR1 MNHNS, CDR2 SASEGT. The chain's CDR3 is CASRLDRPNTEAFF. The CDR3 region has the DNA TGTGCCAGCAGGTTGGACAGACCGAACACTGAAGCTTTCTTT.

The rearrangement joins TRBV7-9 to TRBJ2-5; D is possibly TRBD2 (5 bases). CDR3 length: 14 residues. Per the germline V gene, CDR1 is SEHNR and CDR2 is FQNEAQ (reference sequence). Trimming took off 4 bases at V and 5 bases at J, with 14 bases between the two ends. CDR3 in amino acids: CASSSTRGMETQYF. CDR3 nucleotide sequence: TGTGCCAGCAGCTCCACACGGGGAATGGAGACCCAGTACTTC.

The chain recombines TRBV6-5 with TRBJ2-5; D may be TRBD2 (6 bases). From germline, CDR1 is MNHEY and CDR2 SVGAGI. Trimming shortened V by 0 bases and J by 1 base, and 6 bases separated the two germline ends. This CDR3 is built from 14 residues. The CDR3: CASSYSTSQETQYF. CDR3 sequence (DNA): TGTGCCAGCAGTTACTCGACTAGCCAAGAGACCCAGTACTTC.

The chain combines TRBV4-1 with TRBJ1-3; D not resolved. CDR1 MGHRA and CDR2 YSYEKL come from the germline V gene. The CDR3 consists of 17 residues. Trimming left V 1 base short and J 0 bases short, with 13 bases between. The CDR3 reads CASSQGEGGPSGNTIYF. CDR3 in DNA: TGCGCCAGCAGCCAAGGGGAGGGAGGTCCCTCTGGAAACACCATATATTTT.

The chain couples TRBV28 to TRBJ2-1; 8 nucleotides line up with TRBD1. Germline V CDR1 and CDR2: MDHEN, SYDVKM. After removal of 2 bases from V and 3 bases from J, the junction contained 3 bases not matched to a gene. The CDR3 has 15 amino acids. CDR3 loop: CASSLRTGNYNEQFF. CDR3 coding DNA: TGTGCCAGCAGTTTAAGGACAGGGAACTACAATGAGCAGTTCTTC. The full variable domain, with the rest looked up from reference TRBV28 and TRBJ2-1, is DVKVTQSSRYLVKRTGEKVFLECVQDMDHENMFWYRQDPGLGLRLIYFSYDVKMKEKGDIPEGYSVSREKKERFSLILESASTNQTSMYLCASSLRTGNYNEQFFGPGTRLTVL.

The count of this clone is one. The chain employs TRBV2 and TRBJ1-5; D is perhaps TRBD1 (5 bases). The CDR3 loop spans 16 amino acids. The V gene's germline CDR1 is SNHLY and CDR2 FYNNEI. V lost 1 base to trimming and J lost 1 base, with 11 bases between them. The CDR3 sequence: CASSEGGGRSNQPQHF. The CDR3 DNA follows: TGTGCCAGCAGTGAAGGCGGGGGACGGAGCAATCAGCCCCAGCATTTT.